These T cell receptor beta chains were read from a single sample in a study of breast tumors, draining lymph nodes, adjacent tissues. TCRdb redid the calling of the multiplex PCR reads with MiXCR, one entry per CDR3 protein. The table lists 130,000 or so distinct CDR3 sequences, 30% to 35% of them singletons, with around 2.3% in the top ten. The sequenced material came from axillary lymph node tissue. These receptor sequences come from a female donor with breast cancer. Some clones in this sample may be carry-over from other donors' samples. Each CDR3 is given with its conserved first and last residue. D genes are given only for firm matches.

v_gene: TRBV29-1; d_gene: .; j_gene: TRBJ1-4; CDR3aa: CSVLGGDNEKLFF
v_gene: TRBV7-2; d_gene: TRBD2; j_gene: TRBJ2-5; CDR3aa: CASSWPGGVETQYF
v_gene: TRBV6-5; d_gene: .; j_gene: TRBJ1-1; CDR3aa: CASSYGRGNTEAFF
v_gene: TRBV20-1; d_gene: TRBD1; j_gene: TRBJ2-2; CDR3aa: CSARDLSTGDGGSGELFF
v_gene: TRBV6-5; d_gene: .; j_gene: TRBJ1-4; CDR3aa: CASSSGGSGEKLFF
v_gene: TRBV7-9; d_gene: .; j_gene: TRBJ2-3; CDR3aa: CASSLVWDFSDTQYF
v_gene: TRBV20-1; d_gene: .; j_gene: TRBJ2-1; CDR3aa: CSAGARIRASYNEQFF
v_gene: TRBV28; d_gene: TRBD1; j_gene: TRBJ2-5; CDR3aa: CASSLSGQIETQYF
v_gene: TRBV6-5; d_gene: .; j_gene: TRBJ1-2; CDR3aa: CASSPESRALSGYTF
v_gene: TRBV15; d_gene: .; j_gene: TRBJ1-6; CDR3aa: CATSRDGGSPLHF
v_gene: TRBV20-1; d_gene: TRBD1; j_gene: TRBJ2-1; CDR3aa: CSARPYGTGSINEQFF
v_gene: TRBV18; d_gene: .; j_gene: TRBJ1-2; CDR3aa: CASSPDGSYGYTF
v_gene: TRBV3-1; d_gene: .; j_gene: TRBJ2-3; CDR3aa: CASSLSGSTDTQYF
v_gene: TRBV6-6; d_gene: .; j_gene: TRBJ1-2; CDR3aa: CASSPGTSYGYTF
v_gene: TRBV20-1; d_gene: .; j_gene: TRBJ2-7; CDR3aa: CSARDIAGSYEQYF
v_gene: TRBV5-4; d_gene: .; j_gene: TRBJ1-4; CDR3aa: CASSTDREEKLFF
v_gene: TRBV7-2; d_gene: .; j_gene: TRBJ1-2; CDR3aa: CASSQGGGYGYGYTF
v_gene: TRBV7-7; d_gene: .; j_gene: TRBJ2-5; CDR3aa: CASSLWAGQQETQYF
v_gene: TRBV6-1; d_gene: .; j_gene: TRBJ1-2; CDR3aa: CASSKTGYYGYTF
v_gene: TRBV7-9; d_gene: .; j_gene: TRBJ1-4; CDR3aa: CASSPTVGLNEKLFF
v_gene: TRBV6-5; d_gene: .; j_gene: TRBJ2-3; CDR3aa: CASSYSRGFADTQYF
v_gene: TRBV9; d_gene: .; j_gene: TRBJ1-3; CDR3aa: CASSVEVRSGNTIYF
v_gene: TRBV11-3; d_gene: .; j_gene: TRBJ2-1; CDR3aa: CASSRNRENEQFF
v_gene: TRBV7-2; d_gene: .; j_gene: TRBJ1-2; CDR3aa: CASSSGSFYGYTF
v_gene: TRBV6-2/TRBV6-3; d_gene: .; j_gene: TRBJ2-3; CDR3aa: CASRPGVSDTQYF
v_gene: TRBV20-1; d_gene: .; j_gene: TRBJ1-5; CDR3aa: CSARDGSNQPQHF
v_gene: TRBV30; d_gene: .; j_gene: TRBJ1-6; CDR3aa: CAWSANGAHNSPLHF
v_gene: TRBV7-3; d_gene: .; j_gene: TRBJ2-5; CDR3aa: CASPAGVGKTQYF
v_gene: TRBV9; d_gene: .; j_gene: TRBJ2-1; CDR3aa: CASSVGHPSYNEQFF
v_gene: TRBV6-5; d_gene: .; j_gene: TRBJ2-2; CDR3aa: CASSSRDTYTGELFF
v_gene: TRBV20-1; d_gene: TRBD1; j_gene: TRBJ2-5; CDR3aa: CSATRTGGFGTQYF
v_gene: TRBV7-2; d_gene: TRBD2; j_gene: TRBJ2-1; CDR3aa: CASSRGFSGWQNEQFF
v_gene: TRBV6-5; d_gene: TRBD2; j_gene: TRBJ2-1; CDR3aa: CASSHSGGGRFF
v_gene: TRBV5-1; d_gene: TRBD1; j_gene: TRBJ1-1; CDR3aa: CASRVRGQGNTEAFF
v_gene: TRBV7-3; d_gene: TRBD1; j_gene: TRBJ2-3; CDR3aa: CASSLSWSGGSDTQYF
v_gene: TRBV12-3/TRBV12-4; d_gene: TRBD1; j_gene: TRBJ1-4; CDR3aa: CASSFQGGLEKLFF
v_gene: TRBV4-1; d_gene: .; j_gene: TRBJ1-1; CDR3aa: CASSQGLLGRKITEAFF
v_gene: TRBV6-2/TRBV6-3; d_gene: .; j_gene: TRBJ2-7; CDR3aa: CASSATGTEQYF
v_gene: TRBV2; d_gene: TRBD1; j_gene: TRBJ2-7; CDR3aa: CASSDRGLLYEQYF
v_gene: TRBV7-9; d_gene: TRBD1; j_gene: TRBJ1-3; CDR3aa: CASSPGQASSGNTIYF
v_gene: TRBV30; d_gene: .; j_gene: TRBJ2-2; CDR3aa: CAWSRQYTGELFF
v_gene: TRBV11-2; d_gene: .; j_gene: TRBJ1-1; CDR3aa: CASSSRPEGLTEAFF
v_gene: TRBV14; d_gene: .; j_gene: TRBJ1-1; CDR3aa: CASSPPGRGDTEAFF
v_gene: TRBV29-1; d_gene: .; j_gene: TRBJ1-2; CDR3aa: CSVEATPNGYTF
v_gene: TRBV28; d_gene: .; j_gene: TRBJ1-2; CDR3aa: CASRTPGGREIYGYTF
v_gene: TRBV10-1; d_gene: TRBD1; j_gene: TRBJ2-1; CDR3aa: CASSGRSGTGADGQFF
v_gene: TRBV4-3; d_gene: .; j_gene: TRBJ1-3; CDR3aa: CASSQDSSGNTIYF
v_gene: TRBV19; d_gene: .; j_gene: TRBJ2-3; CDR3aa: CASSIGHGTDTQYF
v_gene: TRBV18; d_gene: .; j_gene: TRBJ1-3; CDR3aa: CASSPPGGSSGNTIYF